This entry is about one TCR beta chain. Its target is not known. Primers for the PCR totalled 60 Vbeta and 13 Jbeta. The protocol was immunoSEQ multiplex PCR, while the TCRdb copy is restricted to in-frame clones and leaves out a portion. The sample yields some 220,000 clones, around 80% seen once. Donors in the study were healthy people who gave bone marrow. CDR3 size: 15 residues. The V end lost 4 bases, the J end lost 0 bases, and 14 bases lay between the germline ends. CDR1 and CDR2 (germline): SGHRS, YFSETQ. This entry belongs to a study of cytomegalovirus exposure and HLA in healthy donors. Study details: There were 117 million unique TCR beta sequences, drawn from about 179 million T cells, in an earlier analysis. The study's findings and limits: Indistinguishability led to the exclusion of some V segments, TRBV6-2 and TRBV6-3 included. A few of the chains that were CMV-associated were confirmed in vitro to be specific for CMV antigens.

The TCR comes from a boy aged 5-17 years in good health and CMV-seronegative. The sample comprised PBMCs. The chain joins TRBV5-1 to TRBJ2-7; D tentatively fits TRBD1 or TRBD2 (6 bases each). CDR3 DNA: TGCGCCAGCAGCCTGGAGGGGGTTCTCTCCTACGAGCAGTACTTC. It yields the protein CASSLEGVLSYEQYF. Based on the CDR3 plus reference TRBV5-1 and TRBJ2-7, the full variable domain is KAGVTQTPRYLIKTRGQQVTLSCSPISGHRSVSWYQQTPGQGLQFLFEYFSETQRNKGNFPGRFSGRQFSNSRSEMNVSTLELGDSALYLCASSLEGVLSYEQYFGPGTRLTVT.